The clone carrying this T cell receptor (beta chain) has just one count. This sample stems from a study of blood T cell repertoires in COVID-19. Sequencing was performed with immunoSEQ multiplex PCR; in TCRdb, only in-frame clones are kept and a portion is missing. Of fewer than 250,000 clones in the sample, about 83% were seen once. Germline loops: CDR1 ENHRY, CDR2 SYGVKD. This CDR3 has 13 residues. The germline V and J ends were trimmed by 8 bases and 5 bases, with 10 bases remaining between them. The chain couples TRBV10-3 to TRBJ1-6; D is possibly TRBD1 (5 bases). The clonotype originates from a woman aged 50 to 60 with acute or convalescent COVID-19. The sample taken for sequencing was peripheral blood. CDR3 in amino acids: CAISGLDNSPLHF. The CDR3 DNA sequence: TGTGCCATCTCGGGACTCGATAATTCACCCCTCCACTTT.